Included here is one T cell receptor beta chain sequence, with context. Its antigen is undetermined. A much larger clone differs by one base, so this may be a read error. This entry comes from a study of blood T cells in healthy people across ages. Combining a sample-barcoded 5' primer with a J-beta primer mix, a second PCR ran for about 7 to 11 cycles. TCRdb processed the 5' RACE reads anew with MiXCR; each CDR3 protein has one entry. The sample lists approximately 960,000 distinct CDR3 sequences, roughly 29% occurring once. Study results and caveats: Measured against age, TCR beta diversity per million T cells decreased in a roughly linear manner.

This same sample was also taken into another study, of T cells of mothers and their children. That source adds: The people who donated were a few healthy Caucasian mothers and their six children. The cDNA synthesis received all extracted RNA, at about 1.5 ug per 15 ul. A second PCR was performed with the M1S primer. This primer added sample barcodes and 2-4 random nucleotides.

The receptor's source is a woman aged 40 to 50 in good health. The sequenced sample consisted of blood.

CDR3 in amino acids: CASSLGTGLYEQFF. The CDR3 DNA is TGTGCCAGCAGCTTAGGGACAGGGCTGTACGAGCAGTTCTTC. V is TRBV7-8 and J is TRBJ2-1; 8 nucleotides align to TRBD1. This CDR3 is built from 14 residues. Germline trimming cut 1 base from V and 10 bases from J; bases unmatched to any gene: 6. Germline loops: CDR1 SGHVS, CDR2 FQNEAQ.